Presented here are 13 T cell receptor beta chains from one specimen sequenced in a study of cytomegalovirus exposure and HLA in healthy donors. With 60 Vbeta and 13 Jbeta primers, the PCR was carried out. Repertoires were generated with immunoSEQ multiplex PCR, while TCRdb's copy carries only in-frame clones and drops some. This repertoire shows some 110,000 clones, approximately 77% found once; its top ten account for less than 5.5%. The sequencing sample was made of PBMCs. All receptors come from a man aged 45 to 65 in good health and CMV-seropositive.

The J gene is TRBJ2-7, the V gene TRBV21-1; whether TRBD2, the table's D call, matches the DNA was not checked. TRBV21-1 has pseudogene status. The CDR3 runs 12 residues. In nucleotides, the CDR3 is TGTGCCAGCAGGGACGGGAAGTACGAGCAGTACTTC. Its protein product is CASRDGKYEQYF.

This clone came up a few times. This sequence joins TRBV15 and TRBJ2-7; the D gene is possibly TRBD1 (5 bases). The CDR3 has 15 residues. Germline V gene data show CDR1 as LNHNV and CDR2 as YYDKDF (reference sequence). V lost 0 bases and J lost 2, with 11 bases in between. CDR3 in DNA: TGTGCCACCAGCAGAGATCCGGCAGGGCCCTACGAGCAGTACTTC. Protein sequence: CATSRDPAGPYEQYF.

The CDR3 loop is CASSSGGANYGYTF. CDR3 coding DNA: TGTGCCAGCAGTTCGGGGGGAGCTAACTATGGCTACACCTTC. The rearrangement links TRBV27 to TRBJ1-2, with D maybe TRBD1 (5 bases). Germline V gene lookup returns CDR1 MNHEY and CDR2 SMNVEV (reference sequence). The ends were cut back, 4 bases at V and 0 bases at J, with 9 bases in the middle. This CDR3 is 14 amino acids long.

This clone was detected a few times. The chain couples TRBV27 to TRBJ1-5; 10 bases map to TRBD1. The CDR3 is 15 amino acids. CDR1 is MNHEY, CDR2 SMNVEV, per germline (reference sequence). The trim removed 6 bases at V and 2 bases at J, leaving 4 bases unmatched. DNA of the CDR3: TGTGCCAGCAGAGAGACAGGGGGCGGCAATCAGCCCCAGCATTTT. This codes for CASRETGGGNQPQHF.

Written as DNA, the CDR3 is TGTGCCAGTAGTGCCAGGGTAGGCGGGGAGCTGTTTTTT. Translating gives CASSARVGGELFF. The chain employs TRBV19 and TRBJ2-2, with D perhaps matching TRBD1 (5 bases). This CDR3 region has 13 residues. With 5 bases removed from V and 7 bases from J, the gap between germline ends came to 11 bases. Germline assignment: CDR1 LNHDA and CDR2 SQIVND (reference sequence).

This chain links TRBV5-4 with TRBJ1-3; TRBD1 matches 10 bases. In germline, CDR1 is SGHNT, CDR2 YYREEE (reference sequence). With V trimmed by 0 bases and J by 2 bases, 11 bases remained unmatched. The CDR3 has 19 amino acids. CDR3: CASSLGRDRGVGAGNTIYF. The CDR3 DNA reads TGTGCCAGCAGCTTGGGTCGGGACAGGGGAGTTGGAGCTGGAAACACCATATATTTT.

J is TRBJ2-4 and V is TRBV10-3, with D perhaps TRBD2 (5 bases). V lost 0 bases and J lost 0, with 9 bases in between. Per germline, CDR1 ENHRY and CDR2 SYGVKD. CDR3 length equals 16 residues. The CDR3 nucleotides are TGTGCCATCAGTGAGTCTTTCGGACTAGCCAAAAACATTCAGTACTTC. This sequence encodes CAISESFGLAKNIQYF.

The CDR3 DNA follows: TGTGCCAGCAGCTTAGGAAAGTTTCTAGCGGTAGACAATGAGCAGTTCTTC. This codes for CASSLGKFLAVDNEQFF. J is TRBJ2-1 and V is TRBV13; TRBD2 matches at 7 bases. The germline CDR1 and CDR2 sequences are PRHDT and FYEKMQ (reference sequence). J gave up 5 bases and V 0 bases, and 10 bases lay outside the gene matches. The CDR3 runs to 17 residues.

The rearrangement joins TRBV19 to TRBJ1-2; D might be TRBD1 (5 bases). Between the trimmed V and J ends, which lost 7 bases and 0 bases, there was a span of 12 bases. The length of the CDR3 is 14 residues. Germline loops: CDR1 LNHDA, CDR2 SQIVND (reference sequence). CDR3 sequence reads: CASTFSGANYGYTF. CDR3 DNA: TGTGCCAGTACCTTCTCGGGGGCTAACTATGGCTACACCTTC.

The rearrangement links TRBV5-1 to TRBJ2-7; TRBD2 is a possible D gene (5 bases). The CDR3 extends over 18 amino acids. V gave up 4 bases and J gave up 2 bases, with 25 bases separating them. Germline V gene data show CDR1 as SGHRS and CDR2 as YFSETQ. The CDR3 spells CASSPTPVRGGFPYEQYF. Written as DNA, the CDR3 is TGCGCCAGCAGCCCAACACCCGTCCGTGGAGGATTTCCCTACGAGCAGTACTTC. Full variable domain (outside the CDR3, taken from reference TRBV5-1 and TRBJ2-7): KAGVTQTPRYLIKTRGQQVTLSCSPISGHRSVSWYQQTPGQGLQFLFEYFSETQRNKGNFPGRFSGRQFSNSRSEMNVSTLELGDSALYLCASSPTPVRGGFPYEQYFGPGTRLTVT.

The chain recombines TRBV7-2 with TRBJ2-3, with 7 bases matching TRBD2. The CDR3 has 15 amino acids. V lost 4 bases to trimming and J lost 4 bases; unmatched junction nucleotides: 8. Germline CDR1 SGHTA, CDR2 FQGNSA. For the CDR3, the DNA is TGTGCCAGCAGCTCCTTCGGACTAGGCTCAGATACGCAGTATTTT. Its translation is CASSSFGLGSDTQYF.

The chain has TRBV10-3 and TRBJ2-7; 7 bases agree with TRBD1. After removal of 10 bases from V and 6 bases from J, the junction contained 18 bases not matched to a gene. CDR1 is ENHRY and CDR2 is SYGVKD in the germline V gene. This CDR3 contains 15 residues. CDR3 region: CASLSNQGEFGEQYF. CDR3 nucleotide sequence: TGTGCCAGCCTGAGTAATCAGGGGGAATTCGGCGAGCAGTACTTC.

The V call is TRBV2, the J call TRBJ1-1; D is unclear. Trimming removed 8 bases from V and 0 bases from J, with 13 bases in between. CDR3 length: 14 amino acids. Looked up from germline, CDR1 is SNHLY and CDR2 is FYNNEI. The CDR3 loop reads CASSYRRVNTEAFF. CDR3 DNA sequence: TGTGCCAGCTCATATAGGAGAGTGAACACTGAAGCTTTCTTT.